A selection of T cell receptor beta chains follows, all from one sample in a study of CD8 T cells in Susac syndrome. TCRdb ran MiXCR on the immunoSEQ multiplex PCR reads and lists one entry per CDR3 protein. The sample includes roughly 180,000 distinct CDR3 sequences, around 96% of them seen just once. Sequencing was carried out using CD4+ T cells from PBMCs. Receptor source: a human donor in good health. The CDR3 runs from the conserved cysteine through the conserved F or W. Each record gives: clone size, D gene, V gene, J gene, CDR3 protein, CDR3 DNA. The D gene is left open where the match is weak. Part of the rows lack a size; the others show once, few, many or a class for expanded clones.

clone size: -
D gene: TRBD2
V gene: TRBV20-1
J gene: TRBJ2-1
CDR3 protein: CSAAGTSARKEQFF
CDR3 DNA: TGCAGTGCTGCAGGGACTAGCGCACGGAAAGAGCAGTTCTTC

clone size: -
D gene: -
V gene: TRBV27
J gene: TRBJ2-3
CDR3 protein: CASSLRGPDTDTQYF
CDR3 DNA: TGTGCCAGCAGTTTACGAGGACCTGACACAGATACGCAGTATTTT

clone size: -
D gene: TRBD1
V gene: TRBV6-5
J gene: TRBJ2-5
CDR3 protein: CASSYRTGQETQYF
CDR3 DNA: TGTGCCAGCAGTTACCGGACAGGTCAAGAGACCCAGTACTTC

clone size: -
D gene: TRBD1
V gene: TRBV12-3/TRBV12-4
J gene: TRBJ2-3
CDR3 protein: CASSFGTGALTDTQYF
CDR3 DNA: TGTGCCAGCAGTTTCGGGACAGGGGCCCTCACAGATACGCAGTATTTT

clone size: -
D gene: TRBD2
V gene: TRBV30
J gene: TRBJ2-5
CDR3 protein: CAWSVPGGATQYF
CDR3 DNA: TGTGCCTGGAGTGTGCCGGGAGGGGCGACCCAGTACTTC

clone size: -
D gene: -
V gene: TRBV2
J gene: TRBJ2-3
CDR3 protein: CASRIAPADTQYF
CDR3 DNA: TGTGCCAGCAGAATAGCCCCCGCAGATACGCAGTATTTT

clone size: -
D gene: TRBD2
V gene: TRBV7-6
J gene: TRBJ2-5
CDR3 protein: CASSLTGGRRGETQYF
CDR3 DNA: TGTGCCAGCAGCTTAACTGGCGGGAGGAGGGGAGAGACCCAGTACTTC

clone size: -
D gene: TRBD2
V gene: TRBV6-2/TRBV6-3
J gene: TRBJ2-7
CDR3 protein: CASRAGTSSFYEQYF
CDR3 DNA: TGTGCCAGCAGAGCCGGGACTAGCAGTTTCTACGAGCAGTACTTC

clone size: -
D gene: -
V gene: TRBV27
J gene: TRBJ2-7
CDR3 protein: CASSPIPSYEQYF
CDR3 DNA: TGTGCCAGCAGTCCGATCCCCTCCTACGAGCAGTACTTC

clone size: once
D gene: -
V gene: TRBV9
J gene: TRBJ2-7
CDR3 protein: CASSVAPQGSTYEQYF
CDR3 DNA: TGTGCCAGCAGCGTAGCTCCGCAGGGTTCCACCTACGAGCAGTACTTC

clone size: once
D gene: -
V gene: TRBV24-1
J gene: TRBJ2-7
CDR3 protein: CATSEVGHPEFSEQYF
CDR3 DNA: TGTGCCACCAGTGAAGTGGGACACCCGGAGTTTTCAGAGCAGTACTTC

clone size: -
D gene: -
V gene: TRBV20-1
J gene: TRBJ2-1
CDR3 protein: CSARDGAGLWYNEQFF
CDR3 DNA: TGCAGTGCTAGAGATGGGGCAGGGCTTTGGTACAATGAGCAGTTCTTC

clone size: -
D gene: -
V gene: TRBV28
J gene: TRBJ2-6
CDR3 protein: CASTPRGAGANVLTF
CDR3 DNA: TGTGCCAGCACACCCAGGGGGGCTGGGGCCAACGTCCTGACTTTC

clone size: -
D gene: TRBD2
V gene: TRBV18
J gene: TRBJ2-7
CDR3 protein: CASSPSSGSYEQYF
CDR3 DNA: TGTGCCAGCTCACCGTCTAGCGGGAGTTACGAGCAGTACTTC

clone size: -
D gene: -
V gene: TRBV28
J gene: TRBJ2-7
CDR3 protein: CASSLDGFVQYF
CDR3 DNA: TGTGCCAGCAGTTTGGATGGTTTCGTGCAGTACTTC

clone size: -
D gene: -
V gene: TRBV12-3/TRBV12-4
J gene: TRBJ2-7
CDR3 protein: CASSFGLGGQSIQREQYF
CDR3 DNA: TGTGCCAGCAGTTTCGGTCTGGGGGGACAGTCCATCCAAAGAGAGCAGTACTTC

clone size: -
D gene: -
V gene: TRBV29-1
J gene: TRBJ1-1
CDR3 protein: CSVEVMGSGTEAFF
CDR3 DNA: TGCAGCGTTGAGGTAATGGGATCCGGCACTGAAGCTTTCTTT

clone size: few
D gene: TRBD1
V gene: TRBV27
J gene: TRBJ2-7
CDR3 protein: CASSPRTGGYEQYF
CDR3 DNA: TGTGCCAGCAGTCCACGGACAGGTGGGTACGAGCAGTACTTC

clone size: -
D gene: -
V gene: TRBV29-1
J gene: TRBJ2-7
CDR3 protein: CSVGQPHEQYF
CDR3 DNA: TGCAGCGTAGGACAACCGCACGAGCAGTACTTC

clone size: once
D gene: -
V gene: TRBV24-1
J gene: TRBJ1-1
CDR3 protein: CATSDWQGQAFF
CDR3 DNA: TGTGCCACCAGTGATTGGCAGGGACAAGCTTTCTTT

clone size: -
D gene: -
V gene: TRBV5-1
J gene: TRBJ2-7
CDR3 protein: CASSLARGSSYEQYF
CDR3 DNA: TGCGCCAGCAGCCTAGCACGGGGAAGCTCCTACGAGCAGTACTTC

clone size: -
D gene: -
V gene: TRBV15
J gene: TRBJ2-1
CDR3 protein: CATSLRGSDEQFF
CDR3 DNA: TGTGCCACCAGCTTAAGGGGGTCCGATGAGCAGTTCTTC

clone size: -
D gene: -
V gene: TRBV7-3
J gene: TRBJ2-1
CDR3 protein: CASSLTELQGEQFF
CDR3 DNA: TGTGCCAGCAGCTTAACAGAATTGCAGGGTGAGCAGTTCTTC

clone size: -
D gene: -
V gene: TRBV29-1
J gene: TRBJ1-1
CDR3 protein: CSVGSGRYTEAFF
CDR3 DNA: TGCAGCGTGGGATCAGGGAGGTACACTGAAGCTTTCTTT

clone size: once
D gene: -
V gene: TRBV20-1
J gene: TRBJ1-5
CDR3 protein: CSAGDWGNQPQHF
CDR3 DNA: TGCAGTGCAGGGGATTGGGGGAATCAGCCCCAGCATTTT

clone size: once
D gene: TRBD2
V gene: TRBV4-3
J gene: TRBJ2-3
CDR3 protein: CASSPRTSGRGGAQYF
CDR3 DNA: TGCGCCAGCAGCCCCCGGACTAGCGGGAGAGGGGGGGCGCAGTATTTT

clone size: -
D gene: TRBD2
V gene: TRBV28
J gene: TRBJ2-5
CDR3 protein: CASSQTSGRGETQYF
CDR3 DNA: TGTGCCAGCAGCCAGACTAGCGGGAGGGGAGAGACCCAGTACTTC

clone size: -
D gene: -
V gene: TRBV6-2/TRBV6-3
J gene: TRBJ2-1
CDR3 protein: CASRIPGYNEQFF
CDR3 DNA: TGTGCCAGCAGAATTCCAGGATACAATGAGCAGTTCTTC

clone size: -
D gene: -
V gene: TRBV7-9
J gene: TRBJ2-1
CDR3 protein: CASRKEGVIARYNEQFF
CDR3 DNA: TGTGCCAGCAGAAAAGAGGGTGTGATAGCGCGATACAATGAGCAGTTCTTC

clone size: -
D gene: -
V gene: TRBV7-2
J gene: TRBJ1-2
CDR3 protein: CASSLEVWAGYGYTF
CDR3 DNA: TGTGCCAGCAGCTTAGAGGTTTGGGCGGGATATGGCTACACCTTC

clone size: -
D gene: TRBD1
V gene: TRBV29-1
J gene: TRBJ1-1
CDR3 protein: CSGTGGQNTEAFF
CDR3 DNA: TGCAGCGGGACAGGGGGCCAGAACACTGAAGCTTTCTTT

clone size: -
D gene: -
V gene: TRBV30
J gene: TRBJ2-5
CDR3 protein: CAWSVGDGETQYF
CDR3 DNA: TGTGCCTGGAGTGTTGGGGACGGAGAGACCCAGTACTTC

clone size: -
D gene: -
V gene: TRBV30
J gene: TRBJ1-2
CDR3 protein: CAWSLNPLPNYGYTF
CDR3 DNA: TGTGCCTGGAGTCTAAACCCACTACCAAACTATGGCTACACCTTC

clone size: -
D gene: -
V gene: TRBV30
J gene: TRBJ2-1
CDR3 protein: CASRGGGDEQFF
CDR3 DNA: TGTGCCAGTAGGGGGGGCGGCGATGAGCAGTTCTTC

clone size: -
D gene: -
V gene: TRBV27
J gene: TRBJ2-2
CDR3 protein: CASSRRVTGELFF
CDR3 DNA: TGTGCCAGCAGCCGACGGGTAACCGGGGAGCTGTTTTTT

clone size: -
D gene: -
V gene: TRBV27
J gene: TRBJ1-5
CDR3 protein: CASSLMGGNQPQHF
CDR3 DNA: TGTGCCAGCAGCCTGATGGGGGGCAATCAGCCCCAGCATTTT

clone size: -
D gene: -
V gene: TRBV15
J gene: TRBJ2-1
CDR3 protein: CATSRGGRSPLHEQFF
CDR3 DNA: TGTGCCACCAGCAGAGGAGGGAGATCCCCACTCCATGAGCAGTTCTTC